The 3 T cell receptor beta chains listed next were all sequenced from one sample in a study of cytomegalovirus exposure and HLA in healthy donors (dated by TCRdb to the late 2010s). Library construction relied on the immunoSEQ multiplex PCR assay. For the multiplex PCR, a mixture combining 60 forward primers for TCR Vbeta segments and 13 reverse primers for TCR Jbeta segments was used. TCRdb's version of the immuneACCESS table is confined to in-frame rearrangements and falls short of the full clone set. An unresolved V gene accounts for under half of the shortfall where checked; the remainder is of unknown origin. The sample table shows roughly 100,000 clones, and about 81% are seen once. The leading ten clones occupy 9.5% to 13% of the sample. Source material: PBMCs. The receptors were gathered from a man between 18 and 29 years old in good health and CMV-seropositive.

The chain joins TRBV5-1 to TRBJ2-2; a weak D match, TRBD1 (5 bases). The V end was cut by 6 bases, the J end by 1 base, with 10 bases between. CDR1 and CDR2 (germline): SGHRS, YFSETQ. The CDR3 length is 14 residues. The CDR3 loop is CASNDQGNTGELFF. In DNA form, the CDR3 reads TGCGCCAGCAATGACCAGGGGAACACCGGGGAGCTGTTTTTT. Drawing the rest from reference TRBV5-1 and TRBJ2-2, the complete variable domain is KAGVTQTPRYLIKTRGQQVTLSCSPISGHRSVSWYQQTPGQGLQFLFEYFSETQRNKGNFPGRFSGRQFSNSRSEMNVSTLELGDSALYLCASNDQGNTGELFFGEGSRLTVL.

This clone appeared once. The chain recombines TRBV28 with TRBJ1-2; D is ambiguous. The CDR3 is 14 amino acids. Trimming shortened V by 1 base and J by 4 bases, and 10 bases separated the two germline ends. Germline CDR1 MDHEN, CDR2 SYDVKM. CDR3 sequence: CASSLSGSGYGYTF. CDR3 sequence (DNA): TGTGCCAGCAGTTTATCGGGGTCTGGCTATGGCTACACCTTC.

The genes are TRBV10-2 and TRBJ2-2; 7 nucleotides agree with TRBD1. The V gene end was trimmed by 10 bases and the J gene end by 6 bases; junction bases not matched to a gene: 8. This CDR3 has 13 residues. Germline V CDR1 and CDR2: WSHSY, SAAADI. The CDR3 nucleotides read TGCGCCACCCCTGACAGGGCCTCCGGGGAGCTGTTTTTT. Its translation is CATPDRASGELFF.